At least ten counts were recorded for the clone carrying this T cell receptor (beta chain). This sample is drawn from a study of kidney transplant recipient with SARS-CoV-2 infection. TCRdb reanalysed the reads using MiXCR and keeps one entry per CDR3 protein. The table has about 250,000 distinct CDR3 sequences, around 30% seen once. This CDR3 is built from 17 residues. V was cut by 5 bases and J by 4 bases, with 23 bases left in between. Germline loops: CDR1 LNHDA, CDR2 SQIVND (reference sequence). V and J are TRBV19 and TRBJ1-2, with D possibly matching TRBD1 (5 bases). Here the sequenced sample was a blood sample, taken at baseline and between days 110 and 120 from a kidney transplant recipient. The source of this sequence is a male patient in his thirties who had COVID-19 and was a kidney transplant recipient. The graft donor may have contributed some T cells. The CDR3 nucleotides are TGTGCCAGTAGTGTAGGTTGGACAAATCGAAAGACCTATGGCTACACCTTC. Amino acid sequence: CASSVGWTNRKTYGYTF.